Sequencing of this TCR beta chain was carried out in a study of blood T cell repertoires in COVID-19. Overall study: Collection of acute and convalescent COVID-19 samples took place in the United States, Italy and Spain. In each case, the material was cDNA or gDNA derived from T cells, B-cell-depleted T cells, or PBMCs.

Cohort 3 donors were reported recovered after two negative PCRs, clearance, or symptom resolution. Per the study methods: Reference gene primer amplification in the assay estimated nucleated cell counts. Assay used: immunoSEQ multiplex PCR; TCRdb lists only in-frame clones, some missing. The V and J calls and clone size are taken from that table; D and trimming were inferred from the DNA. Of approximately 220,000 clones in the sample, about 85% were seen once. The sequenced sample consisted of PBMCs or T cells enriched from blood (not recorded which). The clonotype was recovered from a woman younger than 45 who had recovered from COVID-19.

In DNA, the CDR3 is TGTGCCAGCAGTTTCTCGAGGAGCACAGATACGCAGTATTTT. Its protein is CASSFSRSTDTQYF. This chain connects TRBV27 to TRBJ2-3; D ambiguous. CDR1 is MNHEY, CDR2 SMNVEV, per germline (reference sequence). Trimming removed 3 bases at V and 0 bases at J, with 7 bases between. The CDR3 totals 14 residues.